The source of this T cell receptor (beta chain) is a study of blood T cell repertoires in COVID-19 (TCRdb year 2020). In terms of the full investigation: The collaborator samples originated in the United States, Italy and Spain and spanned the acute and convalescent phases of COVID-19. Where available, HLA class I and class II types were taken from metadata supplied by the sample provider and were not determined by assay-based typing. Sample metadata almost always included a de-identified subject ID, COVID-19 status, age in years and sex. The prospective study material was composed of cDNA or gDNA derived from T cells, B-cell-depleted T cells, or PBMCs. Subjects who had been exposed to COVID-19, were actively infected with it, or had recovered from it provided the deeply sampled blood TCRbeta repertoires that made up the dataset. The repertoires were made available in a free public database intended to serve as a resource for research on the immune response to SARS-CoV-2. The samples were drawn from two sources: the first 160 participants of the ongoing ImmuneRACE study, and 1,000 to 1,500 subjects contributed by 6 global collaborators.

At one collaborating source in Seattle, patients were enrolled during active infection and were followed longitudinally through the course of disease. Whole blood was collected in K2EDTA tubes by collaborating institutions according to the institutions' own protocols. Collaborator samples were shipped for TCRbeta analysis as frozen whole blood, isolated PBMCs, or DNA extracted from either sample type. The immunoSEQ Assay, a bias-controlled multiplex PCR, was used to amplify TCRbeta CDR3 regions from genomic DNA. For the original study's pipeline: Within the assay, amplification of reference gene primers was used to estimate how many nucleated cells each sample contained. Sequence reads were collapsed and filtered to measure the absolute abundance of every unique TCRbeta CDR3 rearrangement. For each sample, productive Simpson clonality was calculated as the square root of Simpson's diversity index across productive rearrangements. TCRdb retrieved this table from immuneACCESS and kept in-frame rearrangements only. Not all clones are present; in checked studies, unresolved V genes account for under half, and no reason is known for the remainder. The DNA was the basis for D and trimming; V, J and clone size are from that table. In this sample the table shows about 350,000 clones, around 90% of which occur a single time. The ten largest clones add up to roughly 4% of the sample.

Findings and caveats that apply to the study as a whole: The amount of clinical and demographic metadata varied by source and participant and was provided uncurated.

A remark on this clone: The target of this receptor is not known. No clone much larger than this one lies a single base away; base qualities are absent.

The TCR sequence derives from a woman aged 60 to 75 with COVID-19, enrolled during active disease. Sequencing was performed on peripheral blood.

CDR3 region: CASSYGTGGRQPQHF. DNA sequence: TGTGCCAGCAGCTATGGGACAGGGGGACGGCAGCCCCAGCATTTT. Recombination connected TRBV7-9 to TRBJ1-5, and TRBD1 aligns with 11 junction nucleotides. V is pruned by 4 bases and J by 7 bases, leaving 6 bases of the junction without a gene match. From the cysteine through the phenylalanine, the CDR3 covers 15 amino acids. Only the CDR3 region is kept as DNA, spanning 45 bases read in frame from base 1. Via the germline V gene (reference sequence), CDR1 is SEHNR and CDR2 FQNEAQ.